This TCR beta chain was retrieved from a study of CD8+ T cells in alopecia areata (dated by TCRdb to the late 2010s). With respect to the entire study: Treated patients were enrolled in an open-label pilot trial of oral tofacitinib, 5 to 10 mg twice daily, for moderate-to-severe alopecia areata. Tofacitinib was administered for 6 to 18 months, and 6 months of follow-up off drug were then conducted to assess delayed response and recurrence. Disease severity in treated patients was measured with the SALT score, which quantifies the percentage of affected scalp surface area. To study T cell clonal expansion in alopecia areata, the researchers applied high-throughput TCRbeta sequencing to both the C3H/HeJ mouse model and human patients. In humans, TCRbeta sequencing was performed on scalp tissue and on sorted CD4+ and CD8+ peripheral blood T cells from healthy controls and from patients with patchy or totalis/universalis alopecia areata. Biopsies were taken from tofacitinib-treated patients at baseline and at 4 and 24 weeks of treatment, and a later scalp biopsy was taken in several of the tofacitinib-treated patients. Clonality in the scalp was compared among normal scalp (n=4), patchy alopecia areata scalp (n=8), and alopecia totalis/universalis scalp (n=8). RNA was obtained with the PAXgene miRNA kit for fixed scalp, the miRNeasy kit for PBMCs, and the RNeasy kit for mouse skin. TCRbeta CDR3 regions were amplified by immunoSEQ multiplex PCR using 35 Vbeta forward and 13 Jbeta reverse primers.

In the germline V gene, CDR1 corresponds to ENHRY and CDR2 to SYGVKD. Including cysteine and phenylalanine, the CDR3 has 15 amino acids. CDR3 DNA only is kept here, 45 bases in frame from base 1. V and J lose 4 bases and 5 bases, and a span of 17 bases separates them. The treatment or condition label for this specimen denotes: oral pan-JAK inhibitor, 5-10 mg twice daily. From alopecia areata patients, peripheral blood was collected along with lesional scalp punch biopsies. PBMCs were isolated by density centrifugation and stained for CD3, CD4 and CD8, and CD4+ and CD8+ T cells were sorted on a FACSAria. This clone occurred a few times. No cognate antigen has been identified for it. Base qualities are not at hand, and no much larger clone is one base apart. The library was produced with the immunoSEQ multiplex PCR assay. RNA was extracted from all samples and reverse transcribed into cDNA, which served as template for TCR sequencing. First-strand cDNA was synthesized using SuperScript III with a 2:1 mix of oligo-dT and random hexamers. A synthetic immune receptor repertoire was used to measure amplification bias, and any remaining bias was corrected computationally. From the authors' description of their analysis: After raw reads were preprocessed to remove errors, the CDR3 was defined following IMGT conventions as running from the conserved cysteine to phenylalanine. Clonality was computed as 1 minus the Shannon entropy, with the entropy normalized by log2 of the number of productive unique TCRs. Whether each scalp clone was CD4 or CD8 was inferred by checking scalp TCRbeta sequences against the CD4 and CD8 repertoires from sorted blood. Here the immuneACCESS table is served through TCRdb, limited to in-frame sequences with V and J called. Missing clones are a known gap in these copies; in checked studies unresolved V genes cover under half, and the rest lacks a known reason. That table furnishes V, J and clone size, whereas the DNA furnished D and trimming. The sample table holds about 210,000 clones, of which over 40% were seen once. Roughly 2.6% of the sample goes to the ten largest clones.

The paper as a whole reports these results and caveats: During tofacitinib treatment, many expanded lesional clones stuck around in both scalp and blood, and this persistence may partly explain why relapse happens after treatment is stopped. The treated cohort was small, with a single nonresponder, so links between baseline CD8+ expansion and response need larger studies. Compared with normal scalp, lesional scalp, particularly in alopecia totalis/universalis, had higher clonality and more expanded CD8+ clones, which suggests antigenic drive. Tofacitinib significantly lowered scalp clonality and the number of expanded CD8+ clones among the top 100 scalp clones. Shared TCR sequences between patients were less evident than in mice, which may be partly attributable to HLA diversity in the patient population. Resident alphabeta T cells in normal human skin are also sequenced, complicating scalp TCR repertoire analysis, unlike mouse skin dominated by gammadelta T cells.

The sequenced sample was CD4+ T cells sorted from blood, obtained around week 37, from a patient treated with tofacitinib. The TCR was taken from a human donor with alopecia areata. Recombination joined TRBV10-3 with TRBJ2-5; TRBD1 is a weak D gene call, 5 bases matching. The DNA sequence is TGTGCCATCAGTGCATTTCAGGGTCTGGGGGAGACCCAGTACTTC. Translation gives CAISAFQGLGETQYF.